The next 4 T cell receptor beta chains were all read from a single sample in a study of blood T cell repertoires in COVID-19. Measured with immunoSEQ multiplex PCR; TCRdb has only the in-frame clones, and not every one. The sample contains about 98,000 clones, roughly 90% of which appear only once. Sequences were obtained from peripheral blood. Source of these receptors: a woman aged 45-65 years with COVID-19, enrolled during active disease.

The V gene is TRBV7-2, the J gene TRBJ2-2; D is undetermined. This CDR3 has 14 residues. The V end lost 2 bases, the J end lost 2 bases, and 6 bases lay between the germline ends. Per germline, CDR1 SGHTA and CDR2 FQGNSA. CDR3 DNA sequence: TGTGCCAGCAGCTTATCCTACAACACCGGGGAGCTGTTTTTT. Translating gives CASSLSYNTGELFF.

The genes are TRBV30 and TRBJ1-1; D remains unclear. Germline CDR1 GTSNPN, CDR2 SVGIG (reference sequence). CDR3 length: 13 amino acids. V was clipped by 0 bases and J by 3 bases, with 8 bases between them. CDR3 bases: TGTGCCTGGAGTGTACTCCGCTACACTGAAGCTTTCTTT. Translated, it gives CAWSVLRYTEAFF.

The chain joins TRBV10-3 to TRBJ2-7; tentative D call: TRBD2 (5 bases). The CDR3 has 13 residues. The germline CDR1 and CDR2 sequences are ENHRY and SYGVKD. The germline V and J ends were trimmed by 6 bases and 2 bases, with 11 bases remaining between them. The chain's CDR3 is CAISPPGAYEQYF. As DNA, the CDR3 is TGTGCCATCAGCCCCCCCGGGGCCTACGAGCAGTACTTC.

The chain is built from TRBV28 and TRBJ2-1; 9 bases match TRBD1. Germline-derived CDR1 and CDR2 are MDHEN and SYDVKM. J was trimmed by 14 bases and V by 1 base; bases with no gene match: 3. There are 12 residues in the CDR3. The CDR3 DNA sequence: TGTGCCAGCAGTTTATCCCGGGACAGGGAGTTCTTC. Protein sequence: CASSLSRDREFF.